Below are 30 T cell receptor beta chains sequenced from a single sample in a study of shared clonotypes between healthy human individuals. The assay was immunoSEQ multiplex PCR, and TCRdb's table has in-frame clones only and misses some. The repertoire holds some 1 million clones, with roughly 80% as singletons. Sequencing used memory CD4+ T cells sorted from blood. The subset is: CD45RA-negative fraction. Receptor source: a man younger than 35 in good health.

V and J are TRBV5-5 and TRBJ1-6; no clear D. Trimming took off 4 bases at V and 6 bases at J, with 14 bases between the two ends. Germline CDR1 reads SGHKS; CDR2 reads YYEKEE (reference sequence). The CDR3 loop spans 15 amino acids. The CDR3 nucleotides are TGTGCCAGCAGCCGAGACCCCCAGTTTAATTCACCCCTCCACTTT. Translated: CASSRDPQFNSPLHF.

This sequence joins TRBV11-1 and TRBJ2-7; 7 nucleotides line up with TRBD1. CDR1 and CDR2 (germline): SGHAT, FQDESV (reference sequence). There are 12 residues in the CDR3. V lost 5 bases, J lost 5 bases, and 3 bases stayed unmatched. CDR3 nucleotide sequence: TGTGCCAGCAGCCAAGACAGGGACGAGCAGTACTTC. As protein: CASSQDRDEQYF. Combining the CDR3 with reference TRBV11-1 and TRBJ2-7 gives the whole variable domain EAEVAQSPRYKITEKSQAVAFWCDPISGHATLYWYRQILGQGPELLVQFQDESVVDDSQLPKDRFSAERLKGVDSTLKIQPAELGDSAMYLCASSQDRDEQYFGPGTRLTVT.

The genes are TRBV18 and TRBJ2-7; D remains unclear. Germline CDR1 and CDR2: KGHSH and LQKENI. Trimming removed 3 bases from V and 3 bases from J, with 15 bases in between. CDR3 size: 15 residues. CDR3 DNA sequence: TGTGCCAGCTCACCTGAGAGACAAAGGGTCTACGAGCAGTACTTC. Protein sequence: CASSPERQRVYEQYF.

The rearrangement links TRBV6-1 to TRBJ2-3, with 9 bases fitting TRBD2. Germline V gives CDR1 MNHNS, CDR2 SASEGT. The CDR3 runs 15 residues. V dropped 5 bases and J dropped 3; count of bases not matched to a gene: 6. CDR3 protein: CASSSSGESTDTQYF. The CDR3 DNA reads as TGTGCCAGCAGTTCTAGCGGGGAAAGTACAGATACGCAGTATTTT.

This chain uses TRBV5-1 with TRBJ2-3; D may match TRBD1 or TRBD2 (5 bases each). Germline V gene data show CDR1 as SGHRS and CDR2 as YFSETQ. V lost 0 bases, J lost 4 bases, and 9 bases lay in between. This CDR3 is 14 amino acids long. CDR3 amino acids: CASSLAGRADTQYF. The CDR3 DNA follows: TGCGCCAGCAGCTTGGCAGGGCGGGCAGATACGCAGTATTTT. Filled out from reference TRBV5-1 and TRBJ2-3, the complete variable domain reads KAGVTQTPRYLIKTRGQQVTLSCSPISGHRSVSWYQQTPGQGLQFLFEYFSETQRNKGNFPGRFSGRQFSNSRSEMNVSTLELGDSALYLCASSLAGRADTQYFGPGTRLTVL.

The CDR3 sequence: CRPEYTQYF. In DNA form, the CDR3 reads TGCAGACCGGAGTATACGCAGTATTTT. V usage is TRBV20-1 and J usage is TRBJ2-3; no definite D call. CDR1 is DFQATT, CDR2 SNEGSKA, per germline (reference sequence). The CDR3 has 9 amino acids.

The chain has TRBV10-3 and TRBJ2-7; 8 bases fit TRBD1. CDR1 and CDR2 (germline): ENHRY, SYGVKD. Trimming removed 0 bases from V and 5 bases from J; junction bases left unmatched: 9. This CDR3 region has 16 residues. CDR3 DNA sequence: TGTGCCATCAGTGAGTCAAGGACAGGGTTTATCCACGAGCAGTACTTC. Protein sequence: CAISESRTGFIHEQYF.

The rearrangement joins TRBV29-1 to TRBJ2-3; D possibly uses TRBD1 or TRBD2 (5 bases each). The germline gives CDR1 SQVTM, CDR2 ANQGSEA. The CDR3 covers 15 residues. In DNA form, the CDR3 reads TGCAGTACGGGTCTTAAGGGGACGTCCACAGATACGCAGTATTTT. It specifies CSTGLKGTSTDTQYF.

This chain joins TRBV20-1 and TRBJ1-4, with D unresolved. CDR1 and CDR2 (germline): DFQATT, SNEGSKA (reference sequence). V dropped 7 bases and J dropped 6 bases, with 6 bases sitting between them. The CDR3 totals 10 residues. The CDR3 DNA is TGCAGTGTTTCGGATGAAAAACTGTTTTTT. Amino acids: CSVSDEKLFF.

The gene calls are TRBV5-6 and TRBJ1-2, with 7 nucleotides matching TRBD1. Germline CDR1 is SGHDT and CDR2 is YYEEEE. CDR3 length: 16 amino acids. Trimming removed 1 base from V and 4 bases from J; junction bases left unmatched: 10. DNA of the CDR3: TGTGCCAGCAGCTTGAGACAGGGAGCAACCGGCTATGGCTACACCTTC. This translates into CASSLRQGATGYGYTF.

The genes are TRBV5-4 and TRBJ2-1; D is unclear. Germline V gene lookup returns CDR1 SGHNT and CDR2 YYREEE (reference sequence). The germline V and J ends were trimmed by 0 bases and 6 bases, with 13 bases remaining between them. This CDR3 contains 15 residues. The CDR3 here is CASSLDAGRVNEQFF. CDR3 DNA: TGTGCCAGCAGCTTGGATGCAGGACGTGTCAATGAGCAGTTCTTC.

The V and J genes are TRBV6-1 and TRBJ2-7; no definite D call. Trimming shortened V by 7 bases and J by 0 bases, and 13 bases separated the two germline ends. CDR3 length: 14 amino acids. The germline CDR1 and CDR2 sequences are MNHNS and SASEGT. The CDR3 reads CASKSLRSSYEQYF. DNA of the CDR3: TGTGCCAGCAAGAGTCTGCGGAGCTCCTACGAGCAGTACTTC.

This clone was counted many times. The CDR3 loop is CASSRGSTDTQYF. CDR3 nucleotides: TGCGCCAGCAGCCGGGGCTCCACAGATACGCAGTATTTT. This chain joins TRBV4-1 and TRBJ2-3, with D tentatively TRBD1 (5 bases). There are 13 residues in the CDR3. The germline CDR1 and CDR2 sequences are MGHRA and YSYEKL. V lost 4 bases and J lost 2, with 7 bases in between.

The J gene is TRBJ2-7, the V gene TRBV7-2, with no clear D. This CDR3 has 16 amino acids. Trimming took off 4 bases at V and 0 bases at J, with 16 bases between the two ends. The germline V gene has CDR1 SGHTA and CDR2 FQGNSA. The CDR3 nucleotides are TGTGCCAGCAGCTCGGAACTTTTCCCCAGCTCCTACGAGCAGTACTTC. It is translated as CASSSELFPSSYEQYF.

The chain uses TRBV28 and TRBJ2-7, with D perhaps assigned TRBD1 or TRBD2 (6 bases each). CDR1 is MDHEN, CDR2 SYDVKM, per germline. Trimming took 2 bases from V and 5 from J, leaving 10 bases between them. The CDR3 runs 13 residues. The CDR3 bases are TGTGCCAGCAGTTTACGGGGGCGGGACGAGCAGTACTTC. This gives the protein CASSLRGRDEQYF.

The chain joins TRBV11-2 to TRBJ2-1; D call uncertain. The germline V gene has CDR1 SGHAT and CDR2 FQNNGV. This CDR3 spans 15 amino acids. V dropped 2 bases and J dropped 3 bases, with 11 bases sitting between them. The CDR3 loop is CASSLSGSYYNEQFF. The CDR3 DNA is TGTGCCAGCAGCTTAAGTGGGTCTTACTACAATGAGCAGTTCTTC.

This chain uses TRBV5-1 with TRBJ2-5, with D hard to call. Germline CDR1 is SGHRS and CDR2 is YFSETQ. Trimming took 0 bases from V and 4 from J, leaving 7 bases between them. The CDR3 has 13 amino acids. CDR3 sequence reads: CASSLGMGETQYF. The CDR3 bases are TGCGCCAGCAGCTTGGGTATGGGAGAGACCCAGTACTTC.

This clone was detected once. V is TRBV19 and J is TRBJ2-2, with TRBD1 matching 9 bases. Germline V CDR1 and CDR2: LNHDA, SQIVND (reference sequence). J lost 1 base, V lost 7 bases, and 1 base had no gene match. The CDR3 totals 14 residues. The CDR3 bases are TGTGCCAGTACGGGACAGGGGAACACCGGGGAGCTGTTTTTT. Its protein is CASTGQGNTGELFF.

The chain links TRBV7-9 to TRBJ1-6; D is undetermined. The germline V and J ends were trimmed by 5 bases and 5 bases, with 10 bases remaining between them. The germline V gene encodes CDR1 SEHNR and CDR2 FQNEAQ (reference sequence). This CDR3 spans 14 amino acids. In nucleotides, the CDR3 is TGTGCCAGCAGCGTCCGGGCCGATAATTCACCCCTCCACTTT. Protein sequence: CASSVRADNSPLHF. The full variable domain, its missing parts supplied by reference TRBV7-9 and TRBJ1-6, is DTGVSQNPRHKITKRGQNVTFRCDPISEHNRLYWYRQTLGQGPEFLTYFQNEAQLEKSRLLSDRFSAERPKGSFSTLEIQRTEQGDSAMYLCASSVRADNSPLHFGNGTRLTVT.

This clone showed up just a few times. The CDR3 region has the DNA TGCGCCAGCAGCCCCGGGACAGGACCTAATCAGCCCCAGCATTTT. Protein: CASSPGTGPNQPQHF. The chain carries TRBV5-1 and TRBJ1-5; 8 bases agree with TRBD1. V was clipped by 4 bases and J by 4 bases; unmatched bases: 7. The CDR3 sequence is 15 residues long. Germline loops: CDR1 SGHRS, CDR2 YFSETQ. The whole variable domain, filled in from reference TRBV5-1 and TRBJ1-5, reads KAGVTQTPRYLIKTRGQQVTLSCSPISGHRSVSWYQQTPGQGLQFLFEYFSETQRNKGNFPGRFSGRQFSNSRSEMNVSTLELGDSALYLCASSPGTGPNQPQHFGDGTRLSIL.

V and J are TRBV6-5 and TRBJ2-7, with TRBD1 matching 11 bases. The V gene's germline CDR1 is MNHEY and CDR2 SVGAGI. Trimming cost V 8 bases and J 10 bases; bases outside gene matches: 1. This CDR3 has 10 amino acids. CDR3 in amino acids: CASGTGGQYF. The CDR3 region has the DNA TGTGCCAGCGGGACAGGGGGACAGTACTTC.

The chain is built from TRBV5-1 and TRBJ2-1, with D unclear. Germline CDR1 is SGHRS and CDR2 is YFSETQ. Trimming removed 7 bases at V and 5 bases at J, with 13 bases between. The CDR3 loop spans 13 amino acids. DNA of the CDR3: TGCGCCAGCGCCGCCTTAGTGGACAATGAGCAGTTCTTC. Translation: CASAALVDNEQFF.

This sequence joins TRBV7-6 and TRBJ1-1; 7 nucleotides line up with TRBD1. J lost 3 bases, V lost 1 base, and 5 bases had no gene match. This CDR3 contains 15 residues. CDR1 and CDR2 from the germline V gene are SGHVS and FNYEAQ. The CDR3 region is CASSLGTGGDTEAFF. The CDR3 region has the DNA TGTGCCAGCAGCTTAGGGACAGGTGGTGACACTGAAGCTTTCTTT.

As concerns this clone: One end of the junction fails to match germline, which may point to a read error. J is TRBJ2-5 and V is TRBV7-9; 8 bases fit TRBD2. The CDR3 runs to 13 residues. Germline V gene data show CDR1 as SEHNR and CDR2 as FQNEAQ (reference sequence). The DNA of the CDR3 is TGTGCCAGCAGCCTACTAGGACTAGCCAGGACTAACTTC. It translates to CASSLLGLARTNF.

This rearrangement joins TRBV4-2 to TRBJ2-2; tentatively, D is TRBD1 (6 bases). The CDR3 is 15 amino acids. Trimming took 4 bases from V and 2 from J, leaving 11 bases between them. Germline V CDR1 and CDR2: LGHNA, YNFKEQ. The CDR3 reads CASSPEGGNTGELFF. The CDR3 DNA sequence: TGTGCCAGCAGCCCAGAAGGGGGTAACACCGGGGAGCTGTTTTTT.

The chain links TRBV2 to TRBJ1-3; perhaps TRBD1 as D (6 bases). Germline CDR1 SNHLY, CDR2 FYNNEI. Trimming took 3 bases from V and 0 from J, leaving 9 bases between them. The CDR3 runs 15 residues. This CDR3 is CASSEDSISGNTIYF. Written as DNA, the CDR3 is TGTGCCAGCAGTGAGGACAGCATCTCTGGAAACACCATATATTTT.

V and J are TRBV28 and TRBJ1-6; tentatively, D is TRBD1 (5 bases). Looked up from germline, CDR1 is MDHEN and CDR2 is SYDVKM. Trimming pared 5 bases from V and 6 bases from J, leaving 8 bases between. This CDR3 comprises 13 residues. The CDR3 sequence: CASSRGPNSPLHF. As DNA, the CDR3 is TGTGCCAGCAGTCGGGGCCCTAATTCACCCCTCCACTTT.

The CDR3 loop is CASSLELAGVLEQFF. For the CDR3, the DNA is TGTGCCAGCAGCTTGGAACTAGCGGGTGTGTTGGAGCAGTTCTTC. The chain couples TRBV7-2 to TRBJ2-1, with TRBD2 matching 9 bases. Germline CDR1 SGHTA, CDR2 FQGNSA. CDR3 length equals 15 residues. The V gene end was trimmed by 3 bases and the J gene end by 10 bases; junction bases not matched to a gene: 10.

V gene TRBV12-5 combines with J gene TRBJ2-3; D is ambiguous. Germline assignment: CDR1 LGHNT and CDR2 FRNRAP. Trimming removed 4 bases at V and 2 bases at J, with 7 bases between. The CDR3 length is 13 residues. CDR3 sequence reads: CASGSGLTDTQYF. The DNA of the CDR3 is TGTGCTAGTGGTTCCGGCCTCACAGATACGCAGTATTTT. Full variable domain (rest looked up from reference TRBV12-5 and TRBJ2-3): DARVTQTPRHKVTEMGQEVTMRCQPILGHNTVFWYRQTMMQGLELLAYFRNRAPLDDSGMPKDRFSAEMPDATLATLKIQPSEPRDSAVYFCASGSGLTDTQYFGPGTRLTVL.

The chain has TRBV30 and TRBJ2-7, with TRBD2 as a possible D gene (6 bases). Germline CDR1 reads GTSNPN; CDR2 reads SVGIG (reference sequence). V dropped 3 bases and J dropped 3 bases, with 12 bases sitting between them. The CDR3 length is 13 residues. CDR3 bases: TGTGCCTGGAGGATAGCGGTAAACTACGAGCAGTACTTC. It specifies CAWRIAVNYEQYF.